In its sample, the clone carrying this T cell receptor beta chain was seen once. A multiplex PCR was run with 60 Vbeta primers and 13 Jbeta primers. TCRdb's table, derived via immunoSEQ multiplex PCR, lists solely in-frame clones and lacks some. The sample records around 130,000 clones, about 80% being singletons. CDR1 and CDR2 (germline): SGHRS, YFSETQ. V lost 2 bases to trimming and J lost 0 bases, with 8 bases between them. The CDR3 loop spans 14 amino acids. The sample is drawn from a study of cytomegalovirus exposure and HLA in healthy donors. Looking at the study overall: Among about 400 genotyped donors, around 80% fell in the Caucasian-associated ancestry cluster.

Each donor was healthy, and each was a bone marrow donor. The chain recombines TRBV5-1 with TRBJ2-5, with D maybe TRBD2 (5 bases). The sequence derives from a man under 40 in good health and CMV-seronegative. Sequencing used PBMCs. The chain's CDR3 is CASSFDYDQETQYF. CDR3 coding DNA: TGCGCCAGCAGCTTTGACTACGACCAAGAGACCCAGTACTTC.